These T cell receptor beta chains were read from a single sample in a study of blood T cell repertoires in COVID-19. Repertoires were generated with immunoSEQ multiplex PCR, while TCRdb's copy carries only in-frame clones and drops some. The table has 300,000 to 450,000 clones, 89% seen once; the top ten hold 3%. Sequenced input: peripheral blood. These receptors all come from a woman in her 30s with COVID-19, enrolled during active disease. The CDR3 runs from the conserved cysteine through the conserved F or W. A D gene is named only where the DNA matches it firmly. Size tells how often a clone was seen (once, few, many) or the class of an expanded clone, and some rows leave it out.

>TRBJ1-2|TRBD1|TRBV6-5|NA
CASSPDRGRSYGYTF
TGTGCCAGCAGCCCAGACAGGGGGCGTAGCTATGGCTACACCTTC
>TRBJ2-3|TRBD1|TRBV7-9|NA
CASSPGQGADTQYF
TGTGCCAGCAGCCCGGGACAGGGGGCTGATACGCAGTATTTT
>TRBJ2-2|NA|TRBV11-3|NA
CASSRLASGQNTGELFF
TGTGCCAGCAGCCGGCTGGCCAGCGGCCAAAACACCGGGGAGCTGTTTTTT
>TRBJ2-1|NA|TRBV7-9|few
CASSFSFAGSQFF
TGTGCCAGCAGCTTTTCTTTTGCCGGGTCGCAGTTCTTC
>TRBJ2-1|TRBD2|TRBV6-6|NA
CASRASGGNEQFF
TGTGCCAGCAGGGCTAGCGGGGGGAATGAGCAGTTCTTC
>TRBJ1-5|NA|TRBV15|NA
CATSVYFGGIGNQPQHF
TGTGCCACCAGCGTCTACTTCGGGGGTATTGGCAATCAGCCCCAGCATTTT
>TRBJ1-2|NA|TRBV30|NA
CACGGADGYTF
TGTGCCTGTGGAGGGGCGGACGGCTACACCTTC
>TRBJ1-6|NA|TRBV14|NA
CASSQEGLPNSPLHF
TGTGCCAGCAGCCAAGAGGGACTGCCTAATTCACCCCTCCACTTT
>TRBJ1-4|TRBD1|TRBV29-1|NA
CSVGTGSGSEKLFF
TGCAGCGTGGGGACAGGGAGCGGATCGGAAAAACTGTTTTTT
>TRBJ1-1|TRBD1|TRBV29-1|NA
CSVDRQGAITEAFF
TGCAGCGTTGACCGACAGGGGGCGATCACTGAAGCTTTCTTT
>TRBJ2-7|NA|TRBV10-3|NA
CAISDAPRAYEQYF
TGTGCCATCAGTGACGCCCCGCGGGCTTACGAGCAGTACTTC
>TRBJ2-1|NA|TRBV15|NA
CATSRGPGEQFF
TGTGCCACCAGCAGGGGGCCGGGTGAGCAGTTCTTC
>TRBJ2-7|NA|TRBV5-5|once
CASSLVSSSSYEQYF
TGTGCCAGCAGCTTGGTTTCTTCCAGCTCCTACGAGCAGTACTTC
>TRBJ1-6|TRBD1|TRBV4-3|NA
CASSQGPGQGSQPLHF
TGCGCCAGCAGCCAAGGCCCGGGACAGGGAAGTCAACCCCTCCACTTT
>TRBJ2-5|NA|TRBV12-5|NA
CASGSGGTGRETQYF
TGTGCTAGTGGTTCGGGGGGGACAGGGAGAGAGACCCAGTACTTC
>TRBJ2-1|TRBD2|TRBV24-1|NA
CATSGPASGYYEQFF
TGTGCCACCAGTGGACCAGCTAGCGGTTATTATGAGCAGTTCTTC
>TRBJ2-3|NA|TRBV5-4|NA
CASSGSGDTQYF
TGTGCCAGCAGCGGAAGCGGAGATACGCAGTATTTT
>TRBJ2-3|TRBD2|TRBV4-3|NA
CASSQDMAGGRGQYF
TGCGCCAGCAGCCAAGATATGGCGGGGGGGCGCGGGCAGTATTTT
>TRBJ2-2|TRBD1|TRBV11-3|NA
CASRQGGANTGELFF
TGTGCCAGCAGACAAGGGGGCGCCAACACCGGGGAGCTGTTTTTT
>TRBJ2-1|TRBD1|TRBV10-3|NA
CAISEGAGGFIDEQFF
TGTGCCATCAGTGAGGGGGCAGGGGGCTTTATAGATGAGCAGTTCTTC
>TRBJ1-1|NA|TRBV10-3|NA
CAINEIAGTEAFF
TGTGCCATCAATGAAATAGCTGGGACTGAAGCTTTCTTT
>TRBJ2-5|NA|TRBV6-2/TRBV6-3|NA
CASSPQGGSLGQETQYF
TGTGCCAGCAGCCCACAGGGCGGGAGCCTCGGCCAAGAGACCCAGTACTTC
>TRBJ1-2|TRBD1|TRBV10-3|NA
CAITPTGEGGYTF
TGTGCCATCACCCCGACAGGGGAGGGAGGCTACACCTTC
>TRBJ2-2|NA|TRBV11-2|once
CASSSIQGSTGELFF
TGTGCCAGCAGCTCTATACAGGGTTCCACCGGGGAGCTGTTTTTT
>TRBJ2-1|TRBD2|TRBV7-9|NA
CASSRLAGGDEQFF
TGTGCCAGCAGCCGACTAGCGGGAGGTGATGAGCAGTTCTTC
>TRBJ2-5|NA|TRBV6-5|NA
CASSYTARGFQETQYF
TGTGCCAGCAGTTACACCGCCCGAGGCTTTCAAGAGACCCAGTACTTC
>TRBJ2-2|NA|TRBV7-9|NA
CASSLVQGRAGELFF
TGTGCCAGCAGCTTAGTACAGGGAAGGGCCGGGGAGCTGTTTTTT
>TRBJ1-5|NA|TRBV6-4|NA
CASSTERNQPQHF
TGTGCCAGCAGCACAGAGCGCAATCAGCCCCAGCATTTT
>TRBJ2-2|TRBD2|TRBV10-1|NA
CASSEVSGGAVGELFF
TGCGCCAGCAGTGAGGTTAGCGGGGGGGCGGTCGGGGAGCTGTTTTTT
>TRBJ1-1|NA|TRBV18|NA
CASSPQEGVNTEAFF
TGTGCCAGCTCACCTCAAGAGGGGGTGAACACTGAAGCTTTCTTT
>TRBJ1-5|NA|TRBV5-1|NA
CASSLRPLEVNQPQHF
TGCGCCAGCAGCCTACGCCCCTTAGAGGTCAATCAGCCCCAGCATTTT
>TRBJ2-6|TRBD1|TRBV4-1|NA
CASSQPGQGTGANVLTF
TGCGCCAGCAGCCAACCGGGACAGGGGACTGGGGCCAACGTCCTGACTTTC
>TRBJ1-2|NA|TRBV6-5|NA
CASTFRAGRGYGYTF
TGTGCCAGCACCTTTCGAGCGGGCAGAGGCTATGGCTACACCTTC
>TRBJ2-1|NA|TRBV11-3|NA
CASSLDGGSYNEQFF
TGTGCCAGCAGCTTAGACGGAGGCTCCTACAATGAGCAGTTCTTC
>TRBJ2-3|TRBD2|TRBV14|NA
CASSQGAGGTDTQYF
TGTGCCAGCAGCCAAGGAGCGGGGGGCACAGATACGCAGTATTTT
>TRBJ1-1|TRBD1|TRBV18|NA
CASSPFDRGNTEAFF
TGTGCCAGCTCACCTTTCGACAGGGGGAACACTGAAGCTTTCTTT
>TRBJ2-7|NA|TRBV6-5|NA
CASSIDGTGSYEQYF
TGTGCCAGCAGCATTGACGGGACTGGCTCCTACGAGCAGTACTTC
>TRBJ2-3|NA|TRBV18|once
CASSPSGFSTDTQYF
TGTGCCAGCTCACCCTCAGGGTTTAGCACAGATACGCAGTATTTT
>TRBJ1-4|NA|TRBV7-9|NA
CASRSGTNEKLFF
TGTGCCTCCAGGTCTGGAACTAATGAAAAACTGTTTTTT
>TRBJ2-7|TRBD1|TRBV7-2|NA
CASSSTQGVLSYEQYF
TGTGCCAGCAGCTCCACCCAGGGGGTTCTTTCCTACGAGCAGTACTTC
>TRBJ2-4|NA|TRBV4-3|NA
CASSQDLAEKDIQYF
TGCGCCAGCAGCCAAGACTTAGCGGAAAAAGACATTCAGTACTTC
>TRBJ2-1|NA|TRBV7-9|few
CASRWDFGPLGENNEQFF
TGTGCCAGCAGGTGGGATTTCGGGCCCTTAGGGGAAAACAATGAGCAGTTCTTC
>TRBJ2-1|NA|TRBV4-1|NA
CASSQEGSSYNEQFF
TGCGCCAGCAGCCAAGAGGGGAGCTCCTACAATGAGCAGTTCTTC
>TRBJ2-1|NA|TRBV5-1|NA
CASSLGYGGNEQFF
TGCGCCAGCAGCTTGGGGTACGGTGGCAATGAGCAGTTCTTC
>TRBJ1-4|NA|TRBV18|NA
CASSQGTNEKLFF
TGTGCCAGCTCCCAGGGAACTAATGAAAAACTGTTTTTT
>TRBJ2-7|NA|TRBV15|once
CATSRHQVGGYEQYF
TGTGCCACCAGCAGACACCAAGTCGGGGGCTACGAGCAGTACTTC
>TRBJ2-3|NA|TRBV25-1|NA
CASSESPVSPFADTQYF
TGTGCCAGCAGTGAGAGTCCGGTTAGCCCCTTCGCAGATACGCAGTATTTT
>TRBJ2-7|NA|TRBV2|NA
CASSEHYEQYF
TGTGCCAGCAGTGAACACTACGAGCAGTACTTC
>TRBJ2-3|TRBD2|TRBV3-1/TRBV3-2|once
CASSQSGGGPTDTQYF
TGTGCCAGCAGCCAATCGGGCGGGGGACCCACAGATACGCAGTATTTT
>TRBJ2-2|NA|TRBV11-3|NA
CASSLQTSSGELFF
TGTGCCAGCAGCCTGCAGACCTCTAGCGGGGAGCTGTTTTTT
>TRBJ2-3|TRBD2|TRBV7-2|once
CASSLSSVSSGGTDTQYF
TGTGCCAGCAGCTTAAGTAGTGTGTCTAGCGGGGGCACAGATACGCAGTATTTT
>TRBJ2-2|TRBD1|TRBV10-3|NA
CAISEESDRGPTGELFF
TGTGCCATCAGTGAGGAATCGGACAGGGGGCCCACCGGGGAGCTGTTTTTT
>TRBJ2-1|NA|TRBV7-2|NA
CASSLGLGDNEQFF
TGTGCCAGCAGCTTAGGACTAGGGGACAATGAGCAGTTCTTC
>TRBJ2-3|TRBD2|TRBV4-1|NA
CASSPGGASTDTQYF
TGCGCCAGCAGCCCCGGGGGGGCCAGCACAGATACGCAGTATTTT